Shown below are 9 T cell receptor beta chains from a single sample sequenced in a study of T cell repertoires in cytomegalovirus infection. These TCRs' antigens remain unknown. TCRdb used MiXCR to reprocess the reads, holding one entry per CDR3 protein. The table has some 800,000 distinct CDR3 sequences, around a third seen once; the top ten hold 9.5% to 15%. The sequencing used cultured CD8+ T cells from PBMCs, collected from culture after CMV antigen stimulation. The receptor set was obtained from a human donor in good health (CMV status not recorded). Some clones in this sample may be carry-over from other donors' samples.

This chain joins TRBV20-1 and TRBJ1-2, with 8 bases aligning to TRBD1. V lost 5 bases, J lost 3 bases, and 5 bases stayed unmatched. Germline loops: CDR1 DFQATT, CDR2 SNEGSKA (reference sequence). The CDR3 totals 13 residues. Here the CDR3 reads CSAPDRDHYGYTF. As DNA, the CDR3 is TGCAGTGCTCCGGACAGGGATCACTATGGCTACACCTTC.

This clonotype appeared many times. J is TRBJ2-5 and V is TRBV7-6, with D hard to call. This CDR3 contains 13 residues. Trimming took 2 bases from V and 5 from J, leaving 9 bases between them. Germline CDR1 SGHVS, CDR2 FNYEAQ. CDR3: CASSLRVWETQYF. The CDR3 region has the DNA TGTGCCAGCAGCTTACGCGTGTGGGAGACCCAGTACTTC.

This sequence joins TRBV5-4 and TRBJ2-1, with TRBD1 matching over 9 bases. This CDR3 is 14 amino acids long. The V segment lost 4 bases and the J segment 10 bases; nucleotides outside the gene matches: 9. Germline CDR1 SGHNT, CDR2 YYREEE (reference sequence). This CDR3 is CASSPRDREPEQFF. The DNA for the CDR3 is TGTGCCAGCAGCCCCCGGGACAGGGAACCGGAGCAGTTCTTC.

The chain employs TRBV6-5 and TRBJ2-3; D not certain. V was cut by 3 bases and J by 0 bases, with 10 bases left in between. In germline, CDR1 is MNHEY, CDR2 SVGAGI. This CDR3 spans 15 amino acids. The chain's CDR3 is CASSYYLTSTDTQYF. For the CDR3, the DNA is TGTGCCAGCAGTTATTACCTAACCAGCACAGATACGCAGTATTTT.

The genes are TRBV4-1 and TRBJ2-7, with 7 bases that match TRBD2. The CDR3 has 15 residues. The junction had 5 bases not matched to a gene; V was cut back by 0 bases and J by 3 bases. Germline V gene lookup returns CDR1 MGHRA and CDR2 YSYEKL. CDR3 DNA sequence: TGCGCCAGCAGCCAAGACCCGGGGAGGGTCTACGAGCAGTACTTC. This translates into CASSQDPGRVYEQYF.

The genes are TRBV7-6 and TRBJ2-7; 9 nucleotides align to TRBD1. The V gene end was trimmed by 5 bases and the J gene end by 6 bases; junction bases not matched to a gene: 5. CDR1 and CDR2 (germline): SGHVS, FNYEAQ. CDR3 size: 13 residues. The CDR3: CASSGETGGEQYF. The CDR3 DNA reads as TGTGCCAGCAGCGGCGAGACAGGGGGCGAGCAGTACTTC. The entire variable domain, with the rest obtained from reference TRBV7-6 and TRBJ2-7, is as follows: GAGVSQSPRYKVTKRGQDVALRCDPISGHVSLYWYRQALGQGPEFLTYFNYEAQQDKSGLPNDRFSAERPEGSISTLTIQRTEQRDSAMYRCASSGETGGEQYFGPGTRLTVT.

This chain links TRBV11-2 with TRBJ2-2; D is unresolved. The CDR3 is 16 amino acids. Looked up from germline, CDR1 is SGHAT and CDR2 is FQNNGV. The V and J ends lost 5 bases and 0 bases respectively, with 13 bases between them. This chain's CDR3 is CASSRPDGPNTGELFF. The CDR3 DNA reads TGTGCCAGCAGCCGACCGGACGGACCGAACACCGGGGAGCTGTTTTTT.

J is TRBJ1-3 and V is TRBV7-9; D call uncertain. CDR1 and CDR2 (germline): SEHNR, FQNEAQ (reference sequence). The CDR3 consists of 15 residues. V was clipped by 4 bases and J by 1 base, with 11 bases between them. CDR3 residues: CASSSTDVSGNTIYF. The CDR3 bases are TGTGCCAGCAGCTCGACCGACGTGTCTGGAAACACCATATATTTT.

The chain links TRBV12-3 or TRBV12-4 to TRBJ2-3; D is possibly TRBD1 (6 bases). The length of the CDR3 is 15 residues. The V gene lost 5 bases and the J gene lost 0 bases, with 12 bases spanning the gap. The CDR3 reads CASSKRQGSTDTQYF. The CDR3 region has the DNA TGTGCCAGCAGTAAGAGGCAGGGGAGCACAGATACGCAGTATTTT.